The 17 T cell receptor beta chains in this list originate from one sample, sequenced in a study of T cells expressing NK-cell markers. TCRdb re-called the 5' RACE reads and shows each CDR3 protein once, DNA omitted. Here the sample table reports 550,000 to 600,000 distinct CDR3 sequences. The sample was blood T cells: a sorted CD56 or NKG2C T cell subset, CD4+ or CD8+ T cells, or bulk PBMC T cells (not recorded which). These receptor sequences come from a man aged 18 to 30 in good health.

The chain recombines TRBV12-3 or TRBV12-4 with TRBJ2-3; TCRdb returns TRBD2, unconfirmable since there is no DNA. The CDR3 runs 14 residues. Here the CDR3 reads CASSLSSGLDTQYF.

The chain links TRBV6-1 to TRBJ2-5; TCRdb picks TRBD2, but there is no DNA to check that call. The V gene's germline CDR1 is MNHNS and CDR2 SASEGT. The CDR3 length is 16 residues. Here the CDR3 reads CASGRLAGGPGETQYF.

The chain joins TRBV12-3 or TRBV12-4 to TRBJ1-1. The CDR3 is 15 amino acids. The CDR3 here is CASTRLLWSGTEAFF.

The rearrangement uses TRBV11-2 and TRBJ2-3. This CDR3 is 14 amino acids long. CDR1 SGHAT and CDR2 FQNNGV come from the germline V gene. The CDR3 spells CASSSPPHTDTQYF.

J is TRBJ2-7 and V is TRBV7-2; TCRdb's D call, TRBD1, is unchecked because there is no DNA. Germline assignment: CDR1 SGHTA and CDR2 FQGNSA. The CDR3 totals 14 residues. Here the CDR3 reads CASSPPEQPYEQYF. Full variable domain (rest looked up from reference TRBV7-2 and TRBJ2-7): GAGVSQSPSNKVTEKGKDVELRCDPISGHTALYWYRQSLGQGLEFLIYFQGNSAPDKSGLPSDRFSAERTGGSVSTLTIQRTQQEDSAVYLCASSPPEQPYEQYFGPGTRLTVT.

This chain uses TRBV4-2 with TRBJ1-5; TCRdb calls TRBD1, which cannot be checked without DNA. Germline CDR1 reads LGHNA; CDR2 reads YNFKEQ. There are 16 residues in the CDR3. This chain's CDR3 is CASSQARGQGNQPQHF.

V gene TRBV14 combines with J gene TRBJ2-3; TCRdb gives TRBD2 as the D gene, but with no DNA this cannot be confirmed. Germline V gene data show CDR1 as SGHDN and CDR2 as FVKESK. The CDR3 has 18 amino acids. CDR3 protein: CASSRAPLAGGFLVSPYF.

This chain links TRBV6-1 with TRBJ1-2. Germline assignment: CDR1 MNHNS and CDR2 SASEGT. The CDR3 sequence is 13 residues long. Here the CDR3 reads CASSEMDNYGYTF.

This chain links TRBV4-1 with TRBJ1-6; TCRdb proposes TRBD1, but this gene call is untestable without DNA. The germline CDR1 and CDR2 sequences are MGHRA and YSYEKL. The CDR3 is 14 residues long. CDR3 protein: CATSGVVRNSPLHF.

V and J are TRBV20-1 and TRBJ2-1. Germline V gene data show CDR1 as DFQATT and CDR2 as SNEGSKA (reference sequence). This CDR3 has 16 amino acids. This CDR3 reads CSARDNNRVSYNEQFF.

The gene calls are TRBV11-1 and TRBJ2-1. The CDR3 has 11 amino acids. Looked up from germline, CDR1 is SGHAT and CDR2 is FQDESV (reference sequence). CDR3 region: CASRGGSEQFF.

The chain links TRBV7-7 to TRBJ2-1; TCRdb's D gene call, TRBD2, goes unchecked for lack of DNA. The CDR3 covers 17 residues. The germline V gene has CDR1 SSHAT and CDR2 FNYEAQ (reference sequence). CDR3 protein: CASSSRSGTSGWDEQFF.

CDR3 amino acids: CASSPRTGRDSGEQYF. The chain has TRBV14 and TRBJ2-7; TCRdb's D gene call, TRBD1, goes unchecked for lack of DNA. There are 16 residues in the CDR3. Germline V lookup: CDR1 SGHDN, CDR2 FVKESK.

The V gene is TRBV29-1, the J gene TRBJ2-1; TCRdb designates TRBD2, a call that cannot be tested without DNA. CDR1 is SQVTM, CDR2 ANQGSEA, per germline. The CDR3 totals 15 residues. The CDR3 loop reads CSVRPPGGPYNEQFF.

V and J are TRBV29-1 and TRBJ2-5. This CDR3 has 13 residues. Germline lookup yields CDR1 SQVTM and CDR2 ANQGSEA. Here the CDR3 reads CSVERRLTKTQYF.

The CDR3 loop is CASSGVVENTGELFF. V and J are TRBV3-1 and TRBJ2-2. The germline gives CDR1 LGHDT, CDR2 YNNKEL (reference sequence). The CDR3 has 15 amino acids.

This chain joins TRBV30 and TRBJ1-4. This CDR3 contains 16 residues. Germline CDR1 and CDR2: GTSNPN and SVGIG (reference sequence). CDR3 loop: CAWSGNPGQTNEKLFF.